The 3 T cell receptor beta chains below all came from one sample that was sequenced in a study of blood T cell repertoires in COVID-19. Assay used: immunoSEQ multiplex PCR; TCRdb lists only in-frame clones, some missing. The repertoire holds roughly 100,000 clones, with roughly 69% as singletons. Material for sequencing was peripheral blood. The receptor source for this set is a man older than 75 with acute or convalescent COVID-19.

V is TRBV7-2 and J is TRBJ2-7; TRBD1 matches 7 bases. The CDR3 spans 14 residues. In germline, CDR1 is SGHTA, CDR2 FQGNSA. After removal of 5 bases from V and 4 bases from J, the junction contained 8 bases not matched to a gene. As DNA, the CDR3 is TGTGCCAGCAGCCCTCGACAGGGCACGTACGAGCAGTACTTC. This gives the protein CASSPRQGTYEQYF.

The rearrangement uses TRBV2 and TRBJ2-1, with D tentatively TRBD1 (6 bases). The CDR3 consists of 13 residues. The V end was cut by 3 bases, the J end by 10 bases, with 13 bases between. CDR1 is SNHLY, CDR2 FYNNEI, per germline. The CDR3 reads CASSERVRGEQFF. CDR3 DNA sequence: TGTGCCAGCAGTGAGAGAGTGAGGGGGGAGCAGTTCTTC. Looking up the rest from reference TRBV2 and TRBJ2-1 gives the full variable domain: EPEVTQTPSHQVTQMGQEVILRCVPISNHLYFYWYRQILGQKVEFLVSFYNNEISEKSEIFDDQFSVERPDGSNFTLKIRSTKLEDSAMYFCASSERVRGEQFFGPGTRLTVL.

The V gene is TRBV7-2, the J gene TRBJ1-2; TRBD1 aligns across 8 bases. The CDR3 consists of 15 residues. Germline CDR1 SGHTA, CDR2 FQGNSA. Trimming cost V 3 bases and J 8 bases; bases outside gene matches: 11. Here the CDR3 DNA reads TGTGCCAGCAGCTTCGATAGCACAGGGGGAGGAGGCTACACCTTC. It specifies CASSFDSTGGGGYTF. The full variable domain, completed using reference TRBV7-2 and TRBJ1-2, is GAGVSQSPSNKVTEKGKDVELRCDPISGHTALYWYRQSLGQGLEFLIYFQGNSAPDKSGLPSDRFSAERTGGSVSTLTIQRTQQEDSAVYLCASSFDSTGGGGYTFGSGTRLTVV.